This T cell receptor (beta chain) was identified during a study of post-analysis software for immune sequencing data. Study background: The patients showed relapsing-remitting, secondary progressive and progressive-relapsing multiple sclerosis courses.

General study findings and limits: Among multiple sclerosis patients, normalized Chao1 diversity was significantly below that of controls. There were about 5 TRBV segments more frequent in patients than controls, and TRBV5-6, TRBV5-1 and TRBV20-1 were among them.

This clonotype was seen a few times. Its antigen is still unknown. The authors incorporated unique molecular identifiers into the TCR beta cDNA libraries. From the PCR reads, TCRdb called clonotypes with MiXCR, one entry per CDR3 protein. The data contain about 820,000 distinct CDR3 sequences, approximately 50% of them singletons. CDR3 size: 13 residues. Trimming cost V 10 bases and J 4 bases; bases outside gene matches: 9. Looked up from germline, CDR1 is MNHEY and CDR2 is SMNVEV (reference sequence). This TCR was recovered from a girl aged 10 to 17 with multiple sclerosis. Sequencing was done on a sample of blood. The chain employs TRBV27 and TRBJ1-2, with 7 nucleotides matching TRBD1. This CDR3 is CATQDRRGYGYTF. In DNA, the CDR3 is TGTGCCACCCAGGACAGGCGGGGCTATGGCTACACCTTC.